Detailed here is one T cell receptor beta chain. Study processing details: Reference gene primer amplification yielded estimated nucleated cell counts. Only in-frame clones appear in the TCRdb table, and some are missing; sequencing was by immunoSEQ multiplex PCR. V and J calls and clone size are those listed in that table; D and trimming were worked out from the DNA. The sample contains approximately 280,000 clones, roughly 85% of which appear only once. Cohort 3 recovered donors had two negative PCRs, clearance, or symptom resolution. The data are from a study of blood T cell repertoires in COVID-19. CDR3 length equals 19 residues. V lost 1 base, J lost 3 bases, and 14 bases stayed unmatched. Germline CDR1 is MGHRA and CDR2 is YSYEKL.

This chain joins TRBV4-1 and TRBJ1-5, with 8 bases identical to TRBD1. The receptor was derived from a woman in her forties or fifties who had recovered from COVID-19. The sequencing sample was made of PBMCs or T cells enriched from blood (not recorded which). The chain's CDR3 is CASSQGLRQGPLPNQPQHF. CDR3 in DNA: TGCGCCAGCAGCCAAGGACTTCGACAGGGGCCGCTCCCCAATCAGCCCCAGCATTTT.